The clone carrying this T cell receptor (beta chain) was counted only a few times. The antigen remains undetermined. These data belong to a study of beta chain features in type 1 diabetes. Points from the study as a whole: When Type 1 diabetes patients were examined, their TCRB CDR3s proved moderately but significantly shorter in all four CD4+ subsets.

J lost 1 base, V lost 8 bases, and 4 bases had no gene match. In germline, CDR1 is SEHNR, CDR2 FQNEAQ (reference sequence). This CDR3 is built from 14 residues. CD4+ naive, central memory, regulatory and stem cell-like memory cells were sorted via CD45RO/CCR7/CD25/CD127/CD95/CD27. Sequenced material consisted of expressed TCRB transcripts (all of the isolated RNA was reverse transcribed). The protocol was immunoSEQ multiplex PCR, while the TCRdb copy is restricted to in-frame clones and leaves out a portion. The sample lists around 360,000 clones; around 13% were seen once. This chain uses TRBV7-9 with TRBJ1-2; 10 bases align to TRBD1. Sequencing input: naive CD4+ T cells from blood. This TCR came from a woman younger than 30 with type 1 diabetes. CDR3 loop: CASFRTGGNYGYTF. In nucleotides, the CDR3 is TGTGCCAGCTTTAGGACAGGGGGTAACTATGGCTACACCTTC.